These 20 T cell receptor beta chains originate from one sample sequenced in a study of CD8+CD57+ T cells in acquired aplastic anemia. Patients included in sequencing had previously demonstrated CD8+CD57+ cell expansion by flow cytometry. Profiling that covered TCR beta VDJ and CDR3 relied on genomic DNA as its template. TCRdb redid the calling of the reads with MiXCR, one entry per CDR3 protein. The data contain 220,000 or so distinct CDR3 sequences, roughly 60% of them singletons. Sequencing was carried out using sorted CD4+, CD8+, or CD8+CD57+ T cells (not recorded which) from PBMCs. These TCRs come from a human donor with aplastic anemia.

The chain uses TRBV7-2 and TRBJ2-2; 8 bases align to TRBD2. The CDR3 contains 16 residues. CDR1 and CDR2 (germline): SGHTA, FQGNSA. V trimming: 1 base; J trimming: 5 bases; junction bases outside the gene matches: 6. As DNA, the CDR3 is TGTGCCAGCAGCTTAGTTCCTAGCGGGTCGACCGGGGAGCTGTTTTTT. Protein: CASSLVPSGSTGELFF.

This clonotype was counted at least ten times. J is TRBJ2-1 and V is TRBV12-3 or TRBV12-4; TRBD1 is a possible D gene (6 bases). The ends were cut back, 8 bases at V and 4 bases at J, with 9 bases in the middle. This CDR3 has 12 amino acids. The CDR3 nucleotides read TGTGCCAGCGGAACAGGGTACAATGAGCAGTTCTTC. It yields the protein CASGTGYNEQFF.

J is TRBJ2-7 and V is TRBV19; the D is unclear. Trimming removed 8 bases at V and 3 bases at J, with 20 bases between. Germline CDR1 reads LNHDA; CDR2 reads SQIVND (reference sequence). The length of the CDR3 is 15 residues. CDR3 nucleotide sequence: TGTGCCAGTGCTGCGGTAGATACCCGCGTCTACGAGCAGTACTTC. This sequence encodes CASAAVDTRVYEQYF.

The chain has TRBV4-2 and TRBJ2-6; D remains unclear. Germline CDR1 LGHNA, CDR2 YNFKEQ. The CDR3 is made up of 15 amino acids. The V and J ends lost 8 bases and 0 bases respectively, with 11 bases between them. CDR3 protein: CASSQLGSGANVLTF. CDR3 nucleotide sequence: TGTGCCAGCTCCCAGTTGGGCTCTGGGGCCAACGTCCTGACTTTC.

The J gene is TRBJ2-1, the V gene TRBV15, with TRBD1 as a possible D gene (6 bases). Germline V CDR1 and CDR2: LNHNV, YYDKDF (reference sequence). V was cut by 3 bases and J by 5 bases, with 17 bases left in between. The CDR3 length is 16 residues. The CDR3 spells CATSSSRSGQNNEQFF. CDR3 DNA sequence: TGTGCCACCAGCAGCTCCAGGTCGGGACAAAACAATGAGCAGTTCTTC.

This chain connects TRBV12-3 or TRBV12-4 to TRBJ2-7; no firm D call. V lost 1 base, J lost 4 bases, and 5 bases lay in between. This CDR3 comprises 12 residues. DNA for the CDR3: TGTGCCAGCAGTTTAGGCCTTTACGAGCAGTACTTC. Its protein product is CASSLGLYEQYF.

The chain recombines TRBV10-2 with TRBJ1-6; D unresolved. Germline V gene data show CDR1 as WSHSY and CDR2 as SAAADI. V shed 5 bases and J shed 6 bases, with 17 bases lying between them. CDR3 length equals 16 residues. CDR3 DNA sequence: TGCGCCAGCAGTTACTCAAGTGGACGGGTTAATTCACCCCTCCACTTT. Residues: CASSYSSGRVNSPLHF.

This clonotype was picked up a small number of times. The genes are TRBV7-2 and TRBJ1-3, with D perhaps matching TRBD1 (5 bases). CDR1 and CDR2 (germline): SGHTA, FQGNSA. With 7 bases removed from V and 4 bases from J, the gap between germline ends came to 14 bases. The CDR3 has 14 amino acids. The CDR3 reads CASKRPGKGNTIYF. DNA of the CDR3: TGTGCCAGCAAACGTCCAGGGAAAGGAAACACCATATATTTT.

The genes are TRBV6-4 and TRBJ2-3, with D perhaps TRBD1 (7 bases). V dropped 0 bases and J dropped 5 bases, with 15 bases sitting between them. The CDR3 has 16 amino acids. Per germline, CDR1 MRHNA and CDR2 SNTAGT. CDR3 DNA: TGTGCCAGCAGTGACTCGAGGGGGGACAGAGAAGATACGCAGTATTTT. Protein product: CASSDSRGDREDTQYF.

This clonotype was picked up one time. The chain recombines TRBV5-1 with TRBJ1-1; maybe TRBD1 (5 bases). This CDR3 contains 15 residues. V was shortened by 2 bases and J by 0 bases, with 11 bases between the two germline ends. Per germline, CDR1 SGHRS and CDR2 YFSETQ. CDR3 amino acids: CASSFLRGVNTEAFF. CDR3 DNA sequence: TGCGCCAGCAGCTTCCTTCGGGGGGTGAACACTGAAGCTTTCTTT.

This clonotype was counted ten times or more. The rearrangement joins TRBV11-2 to TRBJ2-3, with a tentative D call TRBD2 (5 bases). Between the trimmed V and J ends, which lost 5 bases and 5 bases, there was a span of 17 bases. Germline V gene sequence: CDR1 SGHAT, CDR2 FQNNGV. This CDR3 region has 15 residues. The CDR3 protein is CASSLYGNTRDTQYF. CDR3 in DNA: TGTGCCAGCAGCCTGTACGGGAATACGCGAGATACGCAGTATTTT.

This rearrangement joins TRBV7-6 to TRBJ2-7, with 8 bases fitting TRBD1. The ends lost 5 bases at V and 6 bases at J; junction bases unmatched: 15. Germline CDR1 is SGHVS and CDR2 is FNYEAQ. This CDR3 has 16 amino acids. Here the CDR3 DNA reads TGTGCCAGCAGCCCGAGACAGGGGTATTCGGGTCGCGAGCAGTACTTC. This translates into CASSPRQGYSGREQYF.

V is TRBV7-9 and J is TRBJ1-2; no clear D. CDR1 is SEHNR and CDR2 is FQNEAQ in the germline V gene (reference sequence). The CDR3 sequence is 15 residues long. Deletions cut 5 bases from V and 3 bases from J, with 16 bases between. CDR3 coding DNA: TGTGCCAGCAGCCCGAGGGTCAGTCGGGACTATGGCTACACCTTC. Residues: CASSPRVSRDYGYTF.

J is TRBJ1-2 and V is TRBV6-4; no reliable D call. This CDR3 contains 14 residues. The germline CDR1 and CDR2 sequences are MRHNA and SNTAGT. V lost 3 bases, J lost 8 bases, and 16 bases lay in between. The CDR3: CASSETMEGKGYTF. DNA for the CDR3: TGTGCCAGCAGTGAGACGATGGAAGGGAAAGGCTACACCTTC.

The chain is built from TRBV12-5 and TRBJ1-3; D call uncertain. Germline V CDR1 and CDR2: LGHNT, FRNRAP. The CDR3 is made up of 14 amino acids. CDR3 in amino acids: CASSSAYYGYTIYF. CDR3 coding DNA: TGTGCCAGCAGTTCAGCATACTATGGCTACACCATATATTTT.

This chain uses TRBV29-1 with TRBJ2-7, with D perhaps being TRBD1 or TRBD2 (5 bases each). Germline assignment: CDR1 SQVTM and CDR2 ANQGSEA. V was clipped by 4 bases and J by 11 bases, with 21 bases between them. The CDR3 spans 13 residues. The CDR3 here is CSVAGTDVRVKYF. DNA for the CDR3: TGCAGCGTTGCCGGGACGGACGTACGAGTGAAGTACTTC.

The chain uses TRBV25-1 and TRBJ2-1; 10 positions agree with TRBD1. V shed 3 bases and J 8 bases; nucleotides not matched to a gene: 13. Per the germline V gene, CDR1 is MGHDK and CDR2 is SYGVNS. This CDR3 spans 17 amino acids. The CDR3: CASSDSPGDRGGYEQFF. CDR3 nucleotides: TGTGCCAGCAGTGATTCGCCCGGGGACAGGGGAGGTTATGAGCAGTTCTTC.

This clonotype was counted a few times. The rearrangement uses TRBV5-1 and TRBJ2-5; D may be TRBD1 or TRBD2 (6 bases each). This CDR3 region has 14 residues. Per the germline V gene, CDR1 is SGHRS and CDR2 is YFSETQ. Trimming shortened V by 4 bases and J by 5 bases, and 15 bases separated the two germline ends. The CDR3 sequence: CASSDIGGLETQYF. The CDR3 coding sequence is TGCGCCAGCAGCGATATCGGGGGCTTGGAGACCCAGTACTTC.

This clonotype appeared many times. The chain links TRBV7-2 to TRBJ2-3, with 8 bases that match TRBD2. This CDR3 comprises 17 residues. With V trimmed by 0 bases and J by 2 bases, 7 bases remained unmatched. The germline gives CDR1 SGHTA, CDR2 FQGNSA. CDR3: CASSLATSGGPTDTQYF. The CDR3 coding sequence is TGTGCCAGCAGCTTAGCAACGAGCGGGGGCCCCACAGATACGCAGTATTTT. The full variable domain, its missing parts supplied by reference TRBV7-2 and TRBJ2-3, is GAGVSQSPSNKVTEKGKDVELRCDPISGHTALYWYRQSLGQGLEFLIYFQGNSAPDKSGLPSDRFSAERTGGSVSTLTIQRTQQEDSAVYLCASSLATSGGPTDTQYFGPGTRLTVL.

In this sample, this clonotype turned up many times. V usage is TRBV10-2 and J usage is TRBJ2-7; tentatively, D is TRBD1 (6 bases). Germline V gene lookup returns CDR1 WSHSY and CDR2 SAAADI. V was pared by 1 base and J by 1 base, with 8 bases between. This CDR3 is 14 amino acids long. The CDR3 nucleotides read TGCGCCAGCAGTGAGTACAGGGCATCCTACGAGCAGTACTTC. The encoded protein is CASSEYRASYEQYF.